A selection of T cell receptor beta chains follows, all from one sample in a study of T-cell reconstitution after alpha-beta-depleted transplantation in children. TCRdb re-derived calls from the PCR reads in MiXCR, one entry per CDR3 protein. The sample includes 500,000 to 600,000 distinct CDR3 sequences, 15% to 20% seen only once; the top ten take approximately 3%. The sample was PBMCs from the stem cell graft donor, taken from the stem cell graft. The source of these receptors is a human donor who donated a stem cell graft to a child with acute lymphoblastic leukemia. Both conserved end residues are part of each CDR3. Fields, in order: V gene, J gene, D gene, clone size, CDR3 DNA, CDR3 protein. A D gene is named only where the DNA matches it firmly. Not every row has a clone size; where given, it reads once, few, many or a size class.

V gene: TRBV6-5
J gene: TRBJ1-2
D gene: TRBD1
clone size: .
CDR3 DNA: TGTGCCAGCAGCAACAGGGGTAGTTCTAACTATGGCTACACCTTC
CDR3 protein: CASSNRGSSNYGYTF

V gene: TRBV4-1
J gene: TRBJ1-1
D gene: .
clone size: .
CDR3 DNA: TGCGCCAGCAGCCACGTCGGGACGAACACTGAAGCTTTCTTT
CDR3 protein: CASSHVGTNTEAFF

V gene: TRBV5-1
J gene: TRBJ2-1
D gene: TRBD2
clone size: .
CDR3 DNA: TGCGCCAGCAGCATTGGGACTAGCGGGAGTTCCTACAATGAGCAGTTCTTC
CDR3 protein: CASSIGTSGSSYNEQFF

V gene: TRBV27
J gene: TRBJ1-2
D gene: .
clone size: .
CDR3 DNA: TGTGCCAGCAGTTTATCCCCTCGCGACAGGCCAAACTATGGCTACACCTTC
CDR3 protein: CASSLSPRDRPNYGYTF

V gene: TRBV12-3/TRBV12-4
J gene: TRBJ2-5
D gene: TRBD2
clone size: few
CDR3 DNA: TGTGCCAGCAGTTTACAGCGGGAGGGGAGGAAGACCCAGTACTTC
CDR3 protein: CASSLQREGRKTQYF

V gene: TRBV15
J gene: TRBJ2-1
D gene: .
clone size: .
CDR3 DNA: TGTGCCACCAGCAGAGAACCGACTAGTTACAATGAGCAGTTCTTC
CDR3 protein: CATSREPTSYNEQFF

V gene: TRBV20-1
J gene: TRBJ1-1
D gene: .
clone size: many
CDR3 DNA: TGCAGTGCTAGTAAGGACGGCAACACTGAAGCTTTCTTT
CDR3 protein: CSASKDGNTEAFF

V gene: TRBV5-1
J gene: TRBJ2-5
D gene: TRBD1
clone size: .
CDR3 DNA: TGCGCCAGCAGCTCCTCCGGGACAGAGAAAGAGACCCAGTACTTC
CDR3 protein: CASSSSGTEKETQYF

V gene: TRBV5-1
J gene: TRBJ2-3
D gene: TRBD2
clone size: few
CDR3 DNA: TGCGCCAGCAGCCGTCGACTAGCGGGAGGACAAAACACAGATACGCAGTATTTT
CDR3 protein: CASSRRLAGGQNTDTQYF

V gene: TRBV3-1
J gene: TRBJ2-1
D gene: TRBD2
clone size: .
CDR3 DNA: TGTGCCAGCAGCCTGACTAGCGGGAGTATGTTCTTC
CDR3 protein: CASSLTSGSMFF

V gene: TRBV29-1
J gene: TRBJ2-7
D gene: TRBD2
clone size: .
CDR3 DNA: TGCAGCGTCGTTACCGGGGGGGCCTCCTACGAGCAGTACTTC
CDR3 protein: CSVVTGGASYEQYF

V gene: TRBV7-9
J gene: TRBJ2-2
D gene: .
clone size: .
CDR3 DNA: TGTGCCAGCAGCCCCCGCGGGCAGGGGAACACCGGGGAGCTGTTTTTT
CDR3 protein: CASSPRGQGNTGELFF

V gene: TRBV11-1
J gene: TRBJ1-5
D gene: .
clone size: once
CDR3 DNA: TGTGCCAGCAGCTTAGGGCCAGGGGAGGGACAGCCCCAGCATTTT
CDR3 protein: CASSLGPGEGQPQHF

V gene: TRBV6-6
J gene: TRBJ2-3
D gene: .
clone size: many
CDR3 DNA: TGTGCCAGCAGGAAAAGGGAACAATACTCGCAGTATTTT
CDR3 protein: CASRKREQYSQYF

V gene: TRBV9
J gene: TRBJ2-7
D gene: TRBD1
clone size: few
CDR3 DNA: TGTGCCAGCAGCGTAGAGGGGCAGGGGGCGGTCGACGAGCAGTACTTC
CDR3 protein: CASSVEGQGAVDEQYF

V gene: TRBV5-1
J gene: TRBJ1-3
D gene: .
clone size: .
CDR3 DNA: TGCGCCAGCAGCCGTGGACAGCCCGACTCTGGAAACACCATATATTTT
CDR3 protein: CASSRGQPDSGNTIYF

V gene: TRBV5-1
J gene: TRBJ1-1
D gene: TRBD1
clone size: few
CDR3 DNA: TGCGCCAGCAGCTTGTACCCCCAGGGGGCCGACACTGAAGCTTTCTTT
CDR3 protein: CASSLYPQGADTEAFF

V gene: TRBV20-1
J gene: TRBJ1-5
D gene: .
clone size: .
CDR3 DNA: TGCAGTGCTAGGAACAGGGACTATCAGCCCCAGCATTTT
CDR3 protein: CSARNRDYQPQHF

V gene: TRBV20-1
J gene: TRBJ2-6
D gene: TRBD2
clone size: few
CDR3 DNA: TGCAGTGCCCCTAGACTAGCGGGAGGCTCTGGGGCCAACGTCCTGACTTTC
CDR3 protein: CSAPRLAGGSGANVLTF

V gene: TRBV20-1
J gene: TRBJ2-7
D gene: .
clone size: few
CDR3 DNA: TGCAGTGCTCGGTTACAGGATGGCTACGAGCAGTACTTC
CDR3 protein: CSARLQDGYEQYF

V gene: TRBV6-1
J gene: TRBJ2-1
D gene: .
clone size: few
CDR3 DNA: TGTGCCAGCAGTGGAATGAGGGTAGGGTTCAATGAGCAGTTCTTC
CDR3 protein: CASSGMRVGFNEQFF

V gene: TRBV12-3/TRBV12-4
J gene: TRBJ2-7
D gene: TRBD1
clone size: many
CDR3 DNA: TGTGCCAGCAGTTCAACCCAAGGACAGACAGGGTACGAGCAGTACTTC
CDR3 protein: CASSSTQGQTGYEQYF

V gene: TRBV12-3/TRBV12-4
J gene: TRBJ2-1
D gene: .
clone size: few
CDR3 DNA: TGTGCCAGCAGTTCTGGTGCTACTGACAATGAGCAGTTCTTC
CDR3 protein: CASSSGATDNEQFF

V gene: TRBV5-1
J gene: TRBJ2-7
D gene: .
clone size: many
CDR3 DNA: TGCGCCAGCAGCTTAGACAGGGGGCGATTACTAGCGGGAGCCGAGCAGTACTTC
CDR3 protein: CASSLDRGRLLAGAEQYF